This passage covers 30 T cell receptor beta chains from one sample sequenced in a study of blood T cell repertoires in COVID-19. Sequenced by immunoSEQ multiplex PCR; TCRdb stores in-frame clones only, minus some. The sample shows roughly 230,000 clones, 80% to 85% of them seen only once. Sequenced sample: peripheral blood. These TCRs come from a man over 45 with active or convalescent COVID-19.

There are a few counts of this clone. The genes are TRBV6-5 and TRBJ2-7; 10 bases are a match to TRBD1. Germline CDR1 is MNHEY and CDR2 is SVGAGI. CDR3 length equals 15 residues. The J segment lost 5 bases and the V segment lost 6 bases, leaving 10 bases of the junction unmatched. CDR3 amino acids: CASSAGTGARDEQYF. DNA for the CDR3: TGTGCCAGCAGCGCCGGGACAGGGGCGAGAGACGAGCAGTACTTC.

The rearrangement joins TRBV18 to TRBJ2-2; D is possibly TRBD1 (6 bases). The CDR3 has 16 amino acids. V was cut by 1 base and J by 0 bases, with 9 bases left in between. The germline gives CDR1 KGHSH, CDR2 LQKENI. This CDR3 is CASSPREGANTGELFF. The CDR3 DNA is TGTGCCAGCTCACCACGTGAGGGGGCGAACACCGGGGAGCTGTTTTTT.

In DNA form, the CDR3 reads TGTGCCAGCAGCCATCCCGGGACTAGCGGGGGACGGTATACGCAGTATTTT. Its protein product is CASSHPGTSGGRYTQYF. V gene TRBV5-4 combines with J gene TRBJ2-3; 14 bases are a match to TRBD2. CDR3 length: 17 amino acids. J was trimmed by 7 bases and V by 4 bases; bases with no gene match: 11. Germline V gives CDR1 SGHNT, CDR2 YYREEE (reference sequence).

The V and J genes are TRBV20-1 and TRBJ2-7; 11 positions match TRBD2. This CDR3 has 16 residues. CDR1 and CDR2 (germline): DFQATT, SNEGSKA (reference sequence). V gave up 3 bases and J gave up 2 bases; unmatched junction bases: 9. The CDR3 loop reads CSASSSGGPGTYEQYF. The DNA for the CDR3 is TGCAGTGCTAGTTCTAGCGGGGGGCCCGGAACCTACGAGCAGTACTTC.

About this clone: A much larger clone lies one base from this, so it may be a read error. Other DNA sequences from this sample encode an identical CDR3 as well. The J gene is TRBJ1-2, the V gene TRBV7-2; D gene uncertain. The CDR3 extends over 11 amino acids. V lost 5 bases to trimming and J lost 2 bases, with 3 bases between them. The germline CDR1 and CDR2 sequences are SGHTA and FQGNSA. DNA for the CDR3: TGTGCCAGCAGCCAAAACTATGGCTACACCTTC. Protein product: CASSQNYGYTF.

This sequence joins TRBV6-5 and TRBJ2-7; D possibly corresponds to TRBD2 (7 bases). V was pared by 6 bases and J by 3 bases, with 12 bases between. There are 13 residues in the CDR3. CDR1 MNHEY and CDR2 SVGAGI come from the germline V gene. CDR3 nucleotide sequence: TGTGCCAGCAGGAGGGGGGGGTTCTACGAGCAGTACTTC. It encodes CASRRGGFYEQYF.

This chain uses TRBV27 with TRBJ2-5, with 9 positions matching TRBD1. This CDR3 has 14 amino acids. Trimming cost V 5 bases and J 4 bases; bases outside gene matches: 5. CDR1 and CDR2 from the germline V gene are MNHEY and SMNVEV (reference sequence). This CDR3 is CASSPQGAGETQYF. The CDR3 DNA sequence: TGTGCCAGCAGTCCACAGGGGGCGGGAGAGACCCAGTACTTC.

The rearrangement uses TRBV18 and TRBJ1-2, with 10 bases fitting TRBD1. Looked up from germline, CDR1 is KGHSH and CDR2 is LQKENI. This CDR3 has 14 amino acids. The J segment lost 2 bases and the V segment lost 7 bases, leaving 4 bases of the junction unmatched. The CDR3 reads CASFTDRGNYGYTF. DNA of the CDR3: TGTGCCAGCTTCACGGACAGGGGGAACTATGGCTACACCTTC.

V gene TRBV27 combines with J gene TRBJ1-6; D gene uncertain. Trimming shortened V by 7 bases and J by 0 bases, and 10 bases separated the two germline ends. The CDR3 has 15 residues. The germline gives CDR1 MNHEY, CDR2 SMNVEV (reference sequence). CDR3 bases: TGTGCCAGCACCTACTCAGGCTCCTATAATTCACCCCTCCACTTT. The encoded protein is CASTYSGSYNSPLHF.

The V and J genes are TRBV5-6 and TRBJ2-3; 13 nucleotides match TRBD2. V gave up 4 bases and J gave up 14 bases; unmatched junction bases: 16. Germline loops: CDR1 SGHDT, CDR2 YYEEEE. CDR3 length equals 16 residues. As DNA, the CDR3 is TGTGCCAGCAGCCCCCCGGGACTAGCGGGGCCCGACACGGGGTATTTT. Its translation is CASSPPGLAGPDTGYF.

This clone showed up just once. The rearrangement joins TRBV28 to TRBJ2-7; 7 bases are shared with TRBD2. CDR1 is MDHEN, CDR2 SYDVKM, per germline. The length of the CDR3 is 14 residues. V was pared by 7 bases and J by 0 bases, with 6 bases of the junction left unmatched. CDR3 region: CASTPPSGSYEQYF. In DNA form, the CDR3 reads TGTGCCAGCACCCCCCCTAGCGGCTCCTACGAGCAGTACTTC.

This chain links TRBV6-2 or TRBV6-3 with TRBJ1-5, with a weak D call TRBD1 (6 bases). The CDR3 loop spans 14 amino acids. CDR1 and CDR2 from the germline V gene are MNHEY and SVGEGT. V was clipped by 2 bases and J by 7 bases, with 12 bases between them. Written as DNA, the CDR3 is TGTGCCAGCAGTTACGACAGGTTTGGACAGCCCCAGCATTTT. This encodes CASSYDRFGQPQHF.

The chain couples TRBV19 to TRBJ2-5; possible D gene TRBD1, 6 bases. Between the trimmed V and J ends, which lost 3 bases and 5 bases, there was a span of 10 bases. Germline V gene lookup returns CDR1 LNHDA and CDR2 SQIVND (reference sequence). This CDR3 region has 13 residues. The CDR3 coding sequence is TGTGCCAGTAGTATCCAGGGGCTGGAGACCCAGTACTTC. Encoded protein: CASSIQGLETQYF.

The J gene is TRBJ1-3, the V gene TRBV11-2; D unresolved. Germline CDR1 reads SGHAT; CDR2 reads FQNNGV. This CDR3 has 16 amino acids. V lost 6 bases and J lost 0, with 15 bases in between. DNA of the CDR3: TGTGCCAGCAGAGCCGGAGTGCGGAGCTCTGGAAACACCATATATTTT. This encodes CASRAGVRSSGNTIYF.

The gene calls are TRBV5-1 and TRBJ1-4; maybe TRBD1 (5 bases). Per germline, CDR1 SGHRS and CDR2 YFSETQ. Trimming took off 0 bases at V and 8 bases at J, with 8 bases between the two ends. There are 13 residues in the CDR3. The CDR3 region is CASSLDRREKLFF. CDR3 DNA sequence: TGCGCCAGCAGCTTGGACAGGAGAGAAAAACTGTTTTTT.

This chain uses TRBV23-1 with TRBJ1-3; the D gene is possibly TRBD1 (5 bases). TRBV23-1 has ORF status, its function being uncertain. The CDR3 totals 14 residues. V lost 4 bases and J 2 bases, leaving 9 bases between the germline ends. The CDR3 DNA reads TGCGCCAGCAGTCGGGCCAGGGCTGGAAACACCATATATTTT. Translated, it gives CASSRARAGNTIYF.

This clone was detected only a few times. V gene TRBV20-1 combines with J gene TRBJ2-1, with D maybe TRBD2 (5 bases). This CDR3 has 15 residues. Trimming left V 3 bases short and J 2 bases short, with 14 bases between. Germline values: CDR1 DFQATT, CDR2 SNEGSKA (reference sequence). In DNA, the CDR3 is TGCAGTGCTAGTAGGAGACTATCGACCTACAATGAGCAGTTCTTC. Its translation: CSASRRLSTYNEQFF.

In its sample, this clone was seen once. V usage is TRBV10-2 and J usage is TRBJ1-1; no definite D call. The CDR3 extends over 12 amino acids. Trimming removed 2 bases from V and 3 bases from J, with 4 bases in between. The V gene's germline CDR1 is WSHSY and CDR2 SAAADI. The CDR3 reads CASSEGDTEAFF. The CDR3 region has the DNA TGCGCCAGCAGTGAGGGAGACACTGAAGCTTTCTTT.

This clone was counted between two and nine times. The chain carries TRBV6-5 and TRBJ1-3; possible D gene TRBD1, 5 bases. Between the trimmed V and J ends, which lost 10 bases and 0 bases, there was a span of 13 bases. The V gene's germline CDR1 is MNHEY and CDR2 SVGAGI. The CDR3 sequence is 14 residues long. The DNA of the CDR3 is TGTGCCACATTGGGCGGGGGCTCTGGAAACACCATATATTTT. Its translation is CATLGGGSGNTIYF.

The chain is built from TRBV2 and TRBJ2-3; TRBD2 aligns across 8 bases. V lost 5 bases, J lost 3 bases, and 13 bases stayed unmatched. Germline CDR1 SNHLY, CDR2 FYNNEI. The CDR3 consists of 17 residues. CDR3 residues: CASSRDLTSVGTDTQYF. The CDR3 DNA follows: TGTGCCAGCAGTAGGGACCTGACTAGCGTAGGTACAGATACGCAGTATTTT. Based on the CDR3 plus reference TRBV2 and TRBJ2-3, the full variable domain is EPEVTQTPSHQVTQMGQEVILRCVPISNHLYFYWYRQILGQKVEFLVSFYNNEISEKSEIFDDQFSVERPDGSNFTLKIRSTKLEDSAMYFCASSRDLTSVGTDTQYFGPGTRLTVL.

J is TRBJ1-6 and V is TRBV28, with D possibly being TRBD1 (5 bases). The CDR3 length is 16 residues. CDR1 and CDR2 from the germline V gene are MDHEN and SYDVKM. V lost 3 bases and J lost 4, with 13 bases in between. In DNA form, the CDR3 reads TGTGCCAGCAGTTTTTCAGGGCTTTCATATAATTCACCCCTCCACTTT. Translation: CASSFSGLSYNSPLHF.

Only one count was recorded for this clone. The chain has TRBV5-4 and TRBJ1-1; D not certain. Trimming cost V 4 bases and J 7 bases, with 11 bases left between them. The CDR3 totals 12 residues. Germline assignment: CDR1 SGHNT and CDR2 YYREEE (reference sequence). DNA for the CDR3: TGTGCCAGCAGCCTCCCTTTCCTTGAAGCTTTCTTT. This gives the protein CASSLPFLEAFF. Together with reference TRBV5-4 and TRBJ1-1, the CDR3 gives the full variable domain: ETGVTQSPTHLIKTRGQQVTLRCSSQSGHNTVSWYQQALGQGPQFIFQYYREEENGRGNFPPRFSGLQFPNYSSELNVNALELDDSALYLCASSLPFLEAFFGQGTRLTVV.

This rearrangement joins TRBV7-8 to TRBJ1-3, with 8 bases aligning to TRBD1. Germline CDR1 is SGHVS and CDR2 is FQNEAQ. CDR3 length: 17 residues. V was pared by 6 bases and J by 0 bases, with 10 bases of the junction left unmatched. For the CDR3, the DNA is TGTGCCAGCAGGGCGCGCAGGACAGGGATCTCTGGAAACACCATATATTTT. Its protein is CASRARRTGISGNTIYF.

The chain couples TRBV27 to TRBJ1-6; 9 bases are a match to TRBD1. V lost 6 bases to trimming and J lost 13 bases; unmatched junction nucleotides: 16. CDR1 is MNHEY, CDR2 SMNVEV, per germline (reference sequence). The CDR3 has 16 residues. The CDR3 here is CASSDLGTGPSVPLHF. In DNA form, the CDR3 reads TGTGCCAGCAGCGACTTGGGGACAGGGCCCTCGGTGCCCCTCCACTTT.

The chain carries TRBV5-1 and TRBJ2-7, with 9 bases aligning to TRBD1. The CDR3 contains 15 residues. V was clipped by 2 bases and J by 5 bases; unmatched bases: 8. The germline gives CDR1 SGHRS, CDR2 YFSETQ. CDR3 sequence reads: CASSFGGQGTNEQYF. The CDR3 nucleotides read TGCGCCAGCAGCTTTGGAGGACAGGGGACAAACGAGCAGTACTTC.

This clone was recorded once. V gene TRBV19 combines with J gene TRBJ1-2, with unresolved D. Germline V gene data show CDR1 as LNHDA and CDR2 as SQIVND (reference sequence). The CDR3 extends over 16 amino acids. Trimming pared 3 bases from V and 0 bases from J, leaving 14 bases between. The CDR3 loop is CASSIPTATSNYGYTF. In nucleotides, the CDR3 is TGTGCCAGTAGTATCCCCACAGCCACCTCTAACTATGGCTACACCTTC.

This chain joins TRBV10-2 and TRBJ1-5; weak D call: TRBD1 (5 bases). CDR1 and CDR2 (germline): WSHSY, SAAADI. This CDR3 spans 13 amino acids. Between the trimmed V and J ends, which lost 0 bases and 7 bases, there was a span of 7 bases. The CDR3 here is CASSESRAQPQHF. CDR3 in DNA: TGCGCCAGCAGTGAGTCCAGGGCCCAGCCCCAGCATTTT.

The chain is built from TRBV3-1 (or the pseudogene TRBV3-2) and TRBJ2-3, with TRBD1 identical over 10 bases. After removal of 4 bases from V and 3 bases from J, the junction contained 1 base not matched to a gene. Germline CDR1 reads LGHDT; CDR2 reads YNNKEL (reference sequence). CDR3 length equals 14 residues. This chain's CDR3 is CASSRDRGTDTQYF. CDR3 nucleotide sequence: TGTGCCAGCAGCCGGGACAGGGGTACAGATACGCAGTATTTT.

CDR3: CSVEDTTAYGYTF. The CDR3 nucleotides are TGCAGCGTTGAGGACACCACCGCATATGGCTACACCTTC. The chain uses TRBV29-1 and TRBJ1-2; weak D call: TRBD1 (5 bases). The CDR3 covers 13 residues. Germline V gene sequence: CDR1 SQVTM, CDR2 ANQGSEA. Trimming stripped 3 bases from V and 5 bases from J, with 13 bases between. The variable domain in full, with the rest retrieved from reference TRBV29-1 and TRBJ1-2, is SAVISQKPSRDICQRGTSLTIQCQVDSQVTMMFWYRQQPGQSLTLIATANQGSEATYESGFVIDKFPISRPNLTFSTLTVSNMSPEDSSIYLCSVEDTTAYGYTFGSGTRLTVV.

This sequence joins TRBV10-1 and TRBJ2-5, with 7 bases lining up with TRBD1. The V gene's germline CDR1 is WNHNN and CDR2 SYGVQD (reference sequence). V shed 6 bases, J shed 3 bases, and the junction held 10 bases outside the gene matches. The CDR3 has 15 amino acids. The CDR3 loop reads CASRFALGQKETQYF. CDR3 nucleotides: TGCGCCAGCAGATTCGCTCTGGGACAGAAAGAGACCCAGTACTTC.